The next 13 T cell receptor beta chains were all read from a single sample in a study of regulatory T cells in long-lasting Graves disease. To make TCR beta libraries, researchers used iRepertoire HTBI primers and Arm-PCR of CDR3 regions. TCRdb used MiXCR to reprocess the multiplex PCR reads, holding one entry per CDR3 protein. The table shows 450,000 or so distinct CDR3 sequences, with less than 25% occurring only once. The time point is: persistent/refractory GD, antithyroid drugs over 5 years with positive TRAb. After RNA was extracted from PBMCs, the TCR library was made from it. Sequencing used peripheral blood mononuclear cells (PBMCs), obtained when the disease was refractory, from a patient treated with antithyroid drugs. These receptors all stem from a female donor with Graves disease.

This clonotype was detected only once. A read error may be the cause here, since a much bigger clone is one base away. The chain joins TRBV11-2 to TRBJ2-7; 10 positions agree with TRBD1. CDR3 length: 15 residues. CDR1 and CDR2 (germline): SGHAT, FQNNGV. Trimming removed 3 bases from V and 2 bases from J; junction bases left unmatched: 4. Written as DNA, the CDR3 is TGTGCCAGCAGCTTTCCGGGACAGGGGCCCTACGAGCAGTACTTC. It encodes CASSFPGQGPYEQYF.

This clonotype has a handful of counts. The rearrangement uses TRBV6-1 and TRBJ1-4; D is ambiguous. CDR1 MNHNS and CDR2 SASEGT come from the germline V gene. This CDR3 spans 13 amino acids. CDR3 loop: CATKAATNEKLFF. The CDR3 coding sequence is TGTGCAACGAAAGCGGCAACTAATGAAAAACTGTTTTTT.

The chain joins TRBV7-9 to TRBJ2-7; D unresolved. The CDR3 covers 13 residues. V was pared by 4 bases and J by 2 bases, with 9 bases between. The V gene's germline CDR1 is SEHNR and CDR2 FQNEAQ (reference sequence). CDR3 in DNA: TGTGCCAGCAGCTCAATCCCACCCTACGAGCAGTACTTC. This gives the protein CASSSIPPYEQYF. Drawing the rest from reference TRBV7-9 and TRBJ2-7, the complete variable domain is DTGVSQNPRHKITKRGQNVTFRCDPISEHNRLYWYRQTLGQGPEFLTYFQNEAQLEKSRLLSDRFSAERPKGSFSTLEIQRTEQGDSAMYLCASSSIPPYEQYFGPGTRLTVT.

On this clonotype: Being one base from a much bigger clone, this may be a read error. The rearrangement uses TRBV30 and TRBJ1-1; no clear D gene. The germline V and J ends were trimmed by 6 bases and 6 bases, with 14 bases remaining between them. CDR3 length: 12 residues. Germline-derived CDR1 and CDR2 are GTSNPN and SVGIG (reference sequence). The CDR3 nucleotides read TGTGCCTGCTTGGGGAATTGGGCTGAAGCTTTCTTT. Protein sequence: CACLGNWAEAFF. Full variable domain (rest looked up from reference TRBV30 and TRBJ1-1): SQTIHQWPATLVQPVGSPLSLECTVEGTSNPNLYWYRQAAGRGLQLLFYSVGIGQISSEVPQNLSASRPQDRQFILSSKKLLLSDSGFYLCACLGNWAEAFFGQGTRLTVV.

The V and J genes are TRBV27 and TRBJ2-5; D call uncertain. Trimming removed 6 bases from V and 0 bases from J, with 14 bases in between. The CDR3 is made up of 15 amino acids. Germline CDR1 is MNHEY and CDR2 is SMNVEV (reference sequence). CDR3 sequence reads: CASRRASLYQETQYF. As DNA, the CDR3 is TGTGCCAGCAGAAGGGCTTCCTTGTACCAAGAGACCCAGTACTTC.

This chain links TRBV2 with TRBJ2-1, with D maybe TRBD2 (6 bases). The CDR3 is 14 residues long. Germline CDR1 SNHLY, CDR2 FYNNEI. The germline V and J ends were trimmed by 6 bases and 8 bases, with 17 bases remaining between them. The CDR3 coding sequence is TGTGCCAGCAGCCGGGACTCCGTTTTGGATGAGCAGTTCTTC. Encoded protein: CASSRDSVLDEQFF.

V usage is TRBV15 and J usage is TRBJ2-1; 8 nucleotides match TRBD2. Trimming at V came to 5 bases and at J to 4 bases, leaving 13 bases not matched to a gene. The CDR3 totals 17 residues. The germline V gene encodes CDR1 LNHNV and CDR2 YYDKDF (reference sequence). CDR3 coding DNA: TGTGCCACCAGCGTCGCGACCGGGGGGGGCTATTACAATGAGCAGTTCTTC. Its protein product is CATSVATGGGYYNEQFF.

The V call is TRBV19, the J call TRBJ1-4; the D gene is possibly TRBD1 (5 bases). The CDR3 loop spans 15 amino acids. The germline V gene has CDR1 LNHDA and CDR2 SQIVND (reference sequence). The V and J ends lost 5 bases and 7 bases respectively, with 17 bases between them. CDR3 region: CASSFHRDGPEKLFF. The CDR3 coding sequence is TGTGCCAGTAGTTTTCACCGGGACGGCCCTGAAAAACTGTTTTTT.

The CDR3: CASSLTGINEQYF. The CDR3 coding sequence is TGTGCCAGCAGCTTAACAGGGATAAACGAGCAGTACTTC. This chain joins TRBV7-3 and TRBJ2-7; D gene uncertain. Germline lookup yields CDR1 SGHTA and CDR2 FQGTGA. V lost 0 bases to trimming and J lost 5 bases, with 8 bases between them. The CDR3 totals 13 residues.

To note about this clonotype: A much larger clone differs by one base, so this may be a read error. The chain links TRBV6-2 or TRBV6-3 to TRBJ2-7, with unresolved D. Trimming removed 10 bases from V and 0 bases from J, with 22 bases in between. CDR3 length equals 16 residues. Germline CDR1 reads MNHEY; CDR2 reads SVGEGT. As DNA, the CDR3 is TGTGCCACAGAGACCGCACCTCAAACGAGCTCCTACGAGCAGTACTTC. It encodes CATETAPQTSSYEQYF.

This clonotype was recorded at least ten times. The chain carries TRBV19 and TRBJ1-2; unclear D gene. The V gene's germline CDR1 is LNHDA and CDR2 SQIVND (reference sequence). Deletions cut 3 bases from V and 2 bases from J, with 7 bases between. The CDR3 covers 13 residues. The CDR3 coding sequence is TGTGCCAGTAGTATCCAGGTGAACTATGGCTACACCTTC. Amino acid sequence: CASSIQVNYGYTF. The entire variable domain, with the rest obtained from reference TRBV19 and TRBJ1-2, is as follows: DGGITQSPKYLFRKEGQNVTLSCEQNLNHDAMYWYRQDPGQGLRLIYYSQIVNDFQKGDIAEGYSVSREKKESFPLTVTSAQKNPTAFYLCASSIQVNYGYTFGSGTRLTVV.

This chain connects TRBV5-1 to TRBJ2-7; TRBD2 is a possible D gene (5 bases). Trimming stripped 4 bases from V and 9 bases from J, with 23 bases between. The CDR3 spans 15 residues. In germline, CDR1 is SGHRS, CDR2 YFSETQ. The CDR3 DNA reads TGCGCCAGCAGCATCGGAGGATCGAAGCCCGAAGGGCAGTACTTC. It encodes CASSIGGSKPEGQYF.

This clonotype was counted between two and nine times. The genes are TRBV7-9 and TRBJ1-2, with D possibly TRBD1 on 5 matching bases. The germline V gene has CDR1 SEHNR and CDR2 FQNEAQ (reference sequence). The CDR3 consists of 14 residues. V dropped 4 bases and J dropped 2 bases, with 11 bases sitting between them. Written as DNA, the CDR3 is TGTGCCAGCAGCTACCCAGGGCCCAACTATGGCTACACCTTC. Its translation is CASSYPGPNYGYTF.